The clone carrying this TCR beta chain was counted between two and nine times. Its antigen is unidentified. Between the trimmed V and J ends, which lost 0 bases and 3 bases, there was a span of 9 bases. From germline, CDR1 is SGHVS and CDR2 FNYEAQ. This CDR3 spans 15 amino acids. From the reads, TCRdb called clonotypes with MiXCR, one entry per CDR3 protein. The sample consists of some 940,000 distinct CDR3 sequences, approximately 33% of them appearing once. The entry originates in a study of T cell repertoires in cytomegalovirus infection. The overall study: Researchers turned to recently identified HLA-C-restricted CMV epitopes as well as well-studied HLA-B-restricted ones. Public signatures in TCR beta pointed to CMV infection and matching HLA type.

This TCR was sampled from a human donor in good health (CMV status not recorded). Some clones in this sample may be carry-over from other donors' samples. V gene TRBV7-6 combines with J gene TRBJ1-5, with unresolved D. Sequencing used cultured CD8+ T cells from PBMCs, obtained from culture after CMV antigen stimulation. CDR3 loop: CASSLALGTNQPQHF. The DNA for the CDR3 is TGTGCCAGCAGCTTAGCGCTTGGCACCAATCAGCCCCAGCATTTT.